These T cell receptor beta chains were read from a single sample in a study of shared clonotypes between healthy human individuals. Using immunoSEQ multiplex PCR, the repertoire was profiled, and TCRdb retains in-frame clones only, with some absent. The sample holds around 1,900,000 clones; about 94% are singletons and the top ten take about 1.7%. Sequencing used naive CD8+ T cells from PBMCs. These receptors were taken from a man aged 18 to 30 in good health. Some clones in this sample may be carry-over from other donors' samples. The conserved cysteine and the conserved F or W are not part of the CDR3 here. Each record gives: V gene, clone size, CDR3 protein. Part of the rows lack a size; the others show once, few, many or a class for expanded clones.

TRBV27	NA	ASSLRPPGWEYPDTQY
TRBV7-9	NA	ASSLAGVRDTQY
TRBV4-2	NA	ASSARGKPQH
TRBV27	NA	ASMLTGYSNQPQH
TRBV27	NA	ASSFPSDGEQF
TRBV5-1	NA	ASSLVAGYYTDTQY
TRBV9	NA	ASRGNTGELF
TRBV7-8	NA	ASSLSGEGEKLF
TRBV9	NA	ASSVGMGNTEAF
TRBV28	NA	ASSLSKDFPLY
TRBV28	NA	ASSLGQGGETQY
TRBV27	NA	ASSLSPTGSTDTQY
TRBV6-1	NA	ASRTGPRDPSPLH
TRBV29-1	once	SVEFRGLLTEAF
TRBV7-6	few	ASSLVGSHSNNYGYT
TRBV6-5	once	ASSGAWAF
TRBV6-5	NA	ASSEPGQGAGAF
TRBV25-1	NA	ASSGRQGPGQY
TRBV6-5	NA	ASSTWDRDFEQY
TRBV6-1	NA	ASSELGPTVGGQPQH